This TCR beta chain originates from a study of blood T cell repertoires in COVID-19. Study-wide background: PBMCs, B-cell-depleted T cells, or T cells were the source of the cDNA or gDNA that made up the material.

Sequenced by immunoSEQ multiplex PCR; TCRdb stores in-frame clones only, minus some. The table shows 400,000 or so clones, with about 92% occurring only once. All recovered Cohort 3 donors got two negative PCRs, got clearance, or saw symptom resolution. Per germline, CDR1 SEHNR and CDR2 FQNEAQ (reference sequence). With V trimmed by 6 bases and J by 6 bases, 19 bases remained unmatched. The CDR3 is 17 amino acids. The sequenced material came from PBMCs or T cells enriched from blood (not recorded which). J is TRBJ2-7 and V is TRBV7-9, with TRBD1 matching over 8 bases. The clonotype comes from a man between 18 and 35 years old who had recovered from COVID-19. The CDR3 DNA sequence: TGTGCCAGCAGACCCGCGGCATCCGAGACAGGGGTCGGCGAGCAGTACTTC. This gives the protein CASRPAASETGVGEQYF.